Sequencing of this T cell receptor (delta chain) was carried out in a study of gamma-delta T cells after stem cell transplantation. TCRdb reanalyzed the RT-PCR reads using CATT. The sample shows some 1,500 delta-chain clones, under 2.5% of them seen only once. V lost 3 bases and J lost 0; bases outside the gene matches: 12. Germline V gene lookup returns CDR1 GEAIGNYY and CDR2 EKD. The CDR3 has 18 amino acids. This clone was seen a handful of times. The rearrangement links TRDV2 to TRDJ1; 10 bases agree with TRDD3. This clonotype originated in a human donor. It is not recorded whose cells these are; they may come from a transplant donor. What was sequenced was gamma-delta T cells. CDR3 nucleotides: TGTGCCTGTGACGCCCTACTGGGGGATCAGAAGTACACCGATAAACTCATCTTT. This translates into CACDALLGDQKYTDKLIF.